These 27 T cell receptor beta chains were sequenced from one sample in a study of OX40 agonist ivuxolimab in advanced cancers. The library relied on the immunoSEQ multiplex PCR assay. TCRdb re-hosts the immuneACCESS table, in-frame sequences only. Its copies lack some clones; in the studies checked, an unresolved V gene accounts for under half of them, and the cause for the rest is not known. A total of about 94,000 clones appear in this sample, around 87% of them only once. The ten largest clones represent more than 0.25% of the sample. Sequences were derived from CD4+ or CD8+ T cells sorted from blood, sampled in a trial of the OX40 agonist ivuxolimab. The receptors stem from an adult with an advanced solid tumor such as melanoma, head and neck, liver or kidney cancer.

The CDR3, as DNA: TGTGCCAGCAGCCAAGGGGTTTACGGAAGAAACACCGGGGAGCTGTTTTTT. Amino acid sequence: CASSQGVYGRNTGELFF. The V call is TRBV14, the J call TRBJ2-2; D is unclear. Germline CDR1 and CDR2: SGHDN and FVKESK. V was clipped by 1 base and J by 2 bases, with 14 bases between them. This CDR3 comprises 17 residues.

The chain uses TRBV9 and TRBJ2-1; 9 bases line up with TRBD1. The CDR3 is made up of 16 amino acids. Germline V lookup: CDR1 SGDLS, CDR2 YYNGEE. The junction had 10 bases not matched to a gene; V was cut back by 0 bases and J by 9 bases. The CDR3 here is CASSVGPTWTGAEQFF. The CDR3 DNA reads TGTGCCAGCAGCGTAGGCCCGACTTGGACAGGGGCTGAGCAGTTCTTC.

The rearrangement links TRBV13 to TRBJ2-3, with 12 bases identical to TRBD2. The CDR3 length is 19 residues. V dropped 5 bases and J dropped 3; count of bases not matched to a gene: 15. Germline V gene lookup returns CDR1 PRHDT and CDR2 FYEKMQ (reference sequence). The CDR3 protein is CASSGKSTSGGRGTDTQYF. The CDR3 bases are TGTGCCAGCAGCGGAAAGTCGACTAGCGGGGGCCGGGGAACAGATACGCAGTATTTT.

The chain recombines TRBV5-1 with TRBJ2-7; perhaps TRBD1 as D (5 bases). V was shortened by 1 base and J by 6 bases, with 8 bases between the two germline ends. Germline V gene lookup returns CDR1 SGHRS and CDR2 YFSETQ. The CDR3 is 12 residues long. The CDR3 here is CASSLMQGEQYF. The CDR3 DNA sequence: TGCGCCAGCAGCTTGATGCAGGGCGAGCAGTACTTC. Combining the CDR3 with reference TRBV5-1 and TRBJ2-7 gives the whole variable domain KAGVTQTPRYLIKTRGQQVTLSCSPISGHRSVSWYQQTPGQGLQFLFEYFSETQRNKGNFPGRFSGRQFSNSRSEMNVSTLELGDSALYLCASSLMQGEQYFGPGTRLTVT.

This rearrangement joins TRBV6-5 to TRBJ1-1; a possible D gene is TRBD1 (5 bases). This CDR3 is built from 14 residues. Germline CDR1 reads MNHEY; CDR2 reads SVGAGI. Trimming left V 4 bases short and J 8 bases short, with 17 bases between. The CDR3 nucleotides are TGTGCCAGCAGTTCCAGGGTCCTCAGGGCCGAAGCTTTCTTT. This codes for CASSSRVLRAEAFF.

The J gene is TRBJ1-1, the V gene TRBV7-2, with D unclear. The CDR3 has 14 residues. The germline gives CDR1 SGHTA, CDR2 FQGNSA. Trimming left V 1 base short and J 1 base short, with 7 bases between. The DNA for the CDR3 is TGTGCCAGCAGCTTAGGATTAGGGAACACTGAAGCTTTCTTT. Its translation: CASSLGLGNTEAFF.

The J gene is TRBJ2-1, the V gene TRBV14; 9 bases line up with TRBD2. The CDR3 runs 18 residues. Germline V gives CDR1 SGHDN, CDR2 FVKESK. V dropped 1 base and J dropped 3; count of bases not matched to a gene: 10. In DNA, the CDR3 is TGTGCCAGCAGCCAAGTCTTCCAGGGACTAGCCTTCTACAATGAGCAGTTCTTC. It is translated as CASSQVFQGLAFYNEQFF.

The table lists this clone with a few counts. The V gene is TRBV25-1, the J gene TRBJ1-2, with D tentatively TRBD1 (6 bases). Germline CDR1 is MGHDK and CDR2 is SYGVNS. This CDR3 spans 11 amino acids. V lost 10 bases, J lost 5 bases, and 11 bases lay in between. The CDR3 spells CATTGWYGYTF. The CDR3, as DNA: TGTGCCACCACAGGGTGGTATGGCTACACCTTC.

The genes are TRBV11-2 and TRBJ2-2; D unresolved. Germline-derived CDR1 and CDR2 are SGHAT and FQNNGV. The V and J ends lost 3 bases and 0 bases respectively, with 11 bases between them. CDR3 length: 16 amino acids. CDR3 in amino acids: CASSFSARANTGELFF. For the CDR3, the DNA is TGTGCCAGCAGCTTTTCGGCCAGAGCGAACACCGGGGAGCTGTTTTTT.

The chain carries TRBV7-2 and TRBJ2-2; weak D call: TRBD2 (6 bases). The V end was cut by 6 bases, the J end by 5 bases, with 10 bases between. The CDR3 consists of 13 residues. CDR1 SGHTA and CDR2 FQGNSA come from the germline V gene. CDR3: CASRGTGTGELFF. CDR3 DNA sequence: TGTGCCAGCAGGGGGACTGGAACCGGGGAGCTGTTTTTT.

This clone came up once. This chain joins TRBV14 and TRBJ1-1, with 7 bases identical to TRBD1. The CDR3 runs 15 residues. Germline V lookup: CDR1 SGHDN, CDR2 FVKESK. Unmatched junction bases numbered 4, after V lost 2 bases and J lost 1 base. CDR3 sequence reads: CASSQRTGRNTEAFF. CDR3 DNA: TGTGCCAGCAGCCAACGGACAGGACGGAACACTGAAGCTTTCTTT.

The gene calls are TRBV21-1 and TRBJ2-5; TRBD1 is the table's D call, not checked against the DNA. The DNA end favors TRBJ2-7, so the J call may be wrong. TRBV21-1 is shown as a pseudogene. The CDR3 contains 13 residues. The CDR3 here is CASSLGQGYEQYF. Here the CDR3 DNA reads TGTGCCAGCAGCTTGGGACAGGGGTACGAGCAGTACTTC.

The gene calls are TRBV6-5 and TRBJ2-1; TRBD1 agrees at 7 bases. There are 12 residues in the CDR3. CDR1 is MNHEY, CDR2 SVGAGI, per germline. V was clipped by 8 bases and J by 4 bases; unmatched bases: 2. CDR3 protein: CASQGQYNEQFF. DNA of the CDR3: TGTGCCAGCCAGGGACAGTACAATGAGCAGTTCTTC.

The J gene is TRBJ2-3, the V gene TRBV5-4, with no clear D. Per the germline V gene, CDR1 is SGHNT and CDR2 is YYREEE (reference sequence). The V gene lost 4 bases and the J gene lost 5 bases, with 11 bases spanning the gap. CDR3 length: 13 amino acids. CDR3 nucleotides: TGTGCCAGCAGCCACCCCCGGATAGATACGCAGTATTTT. Translated: CASSHPRIDTQYF.

This clone was detected only once. The V gene is TRBV10-1, the J gene TRBJ2-3, with TRBD2 matching over 13 bases. The CDR3 spans 17 residues. Germline V gives CDR1 WNHNN, CDR2 SYGVQD (reference sequence). The ends lost 3 bases at V and 5 bases at J; junction bases unmatched: 8. In nucleotides, the CDR3 is TGCGCCAGCAGTGAAGAACTAGCGGGGGGGCACAAAGATACGCAGTATTTT. Translation gives CASSEELAGGHKDTQYF.

This chain joins TRBV5-4 and TRBJ2-7; no definite D call. V was trimmed by 3 bases and J by 4 bases, leaving 5 bases between them. The V gene's germline CDR1 is SGHNT and CDR2 YYREEE (reference sequence). CDR3 length: 11 residues. The CDR3: CASSSRYEQYF. CDR3 DNA sequence: TGTGCCAGCAGCTCTAGGTACGAGCAGTACTTC.

This sequence joins TRBV5-1 and TRBJ2-2, with D unresolved. The CDR3 contains 12 residues. Trimming removed 2 bases from V and 2 bases from J, with 1 base in between. Germline V gene data show CDR1 as SGHRS and CDR2 as YFSETQ. In nucleotides, the CDR3 is TGCGCCAGCAGCTTTAACACCGGGGAGCTGTTTTTT. It specifies CASSFNTGELFF.

This clone is a singleton in its sample. V is TRBV4-3 and J is TRBJ2-2, with D perhaps matching TRBD2 (5 bases). The CDR3 consists of 15 residues. Germline lookup yields CDR1 LGHNA and CDR2 YSLEER. V lost 4 bases and J lost 5, with 14 bases in between. CDR3 sequence: CASSPTGSPTGELFF. CDR3 nucleotide sequence: TGCGCCAGCAGCCCGACGGGGTCCCCTACCGGGGAGCTGTTTTTT.

V is TRBV7-6 and J is TRBJ1-5; a possible D gene is TRBD1 (5 bases). CDR1 SGHVS and CDR2 FNYEAQ come from the germline V gene. V dropped 2 bases and J dropped 7 bases, with 18 bases sitting between them. The CDR3 extends over 16 amino acids. The CDR3 spells CASSLSQARGEQPQHF. The CDR3 DNA reads as TGTGCCAGCAGCTTAAGTCAGGCTCGGGGGGAGCAGCCCCAGCATTTT.

The chain links TRBV11-2 to TRBJ1-2; D is unresolved. The V gene's germline CDR1 is SGHAT and CDR2 FQNNGV. V lost 1 base, J lost 4 bases, and 7 bases lay in between. The length of the CDR3 is 13 residues. This CDR3 reads CASSLAPAYGYTF. CDR3 bases: TGTGCCAGCAGCTTAGCCCCCGCCTATGGCTACACCTTC.

The chain has TRBV21-1 and TRBJ2-7; the DNA was not used to check the table's D call, TRBD1. TRBV21-1 constitutes a pseudogene. This CDR3 has 14 amino acids. The CDR3 bases are TGTGCCAGCCGGAGGGACAGGACTTCCTACGAGCAGTACTTC. Its translation: CASRRDRTSYEQYF.

In this sample, this clone turned up a few times. The V and J genes are TRBV6-5 and TRBJ1-6, with no clear D. V was pared by 4 bases and J by 1 base, with 8 bases between. The CDR3 covers 15 residues. Germline values: CDR1 MNHEY, CDR2 SVGAGI. This CDR3 reads CASSSSWSYNSPLHF. In DNA form, the CDR3 reads TGTGCCAGCAGTTCCTCATGGTCCTATAATTCACCCCTCCACTTT.

The V gene is TRBV20-1, the J gene TRBJ2-7; D is unresolved. CDR3 length: 10 residues. Germline CDR1 is DFQATT and CDR2 is SNEGSKA (reference sequence). Trimming pared 6 bases from V and 2 bases from J, leaving 5 bases between. The chain's CDR3 is CSARAYEQYF. Here the CDR3 DNA reads TGCAGTGCAAGGGCCTACGAGCAGTACTTC.

This clone was counted a single time. The V and J genes are TRBV4-3 and TRBJ2-1; 10 nucleotides align to TRBD2. Unmatched junction bases numbered 10, after V lost 1 base and J lost 10 bases. Germline V CDR1 and CDR2: LGHNA, YSLEER. This CDR3 region has 16 residues. In DNA form, the CDR3 reads TGCGCCAGCAGCCAAGCGTCTAGCGGGGGAATTGAGGAGCAGTTCTTC. It encodes CASSQASSGGIEEQFF.

This clone was seen once. The chain couples TRBV5-5 to TRBJ1-1; D might be TRBD1 (6 bases). This CDR3 is 15 amino acids long. Germline values: CDR1 SGHKS, CDR2 YYEKEE (reference sequence). The ends were cut back, 1 base at V and 5 bases at J, with 15 bases in the middle. The CDR3 protein is CASSLIETGSTEAFF. As DNA, the CDR3 is TGTGCCAGCAGCTTGATCGAGACAGGCTCTACTGAAGCTTTCTTT.

The CDR3 here is CASSRGTATEAFF. CDR3 bases: TGTGCCAGTAGTCGCGGGACAGCCACTGAAGCTTTCTTT. This rearrangement joins TRBV19 to TRBJ1-1; 7 bases agree with TRBD1. V trimming: 5 bases; J trimming: 4 bases; junction bases outside the gene matches: 4. There are 13 residues in the CDR3. From germline, CDR1 is LNHDA and CDR2 SQIVND (reference sequence).

This clone was observed once. The gene calls are TRBV7-2 and TRBJ2-7; a weak D match, TRBD2 (5 bases). CDR1 is SGHTA, CDR2 FQGNSA, per germline. The CDR3 contains 15 residues. V was pared by 5 bases and J by 6 bases, with 20 bases between. CDR3 region: CASSPQPGRGSEQYF. CDR3 in DNA: TGTGCCAGCAGCCCCCAACCGGGCCGGGGTAGCGAGCAGTACTTC.